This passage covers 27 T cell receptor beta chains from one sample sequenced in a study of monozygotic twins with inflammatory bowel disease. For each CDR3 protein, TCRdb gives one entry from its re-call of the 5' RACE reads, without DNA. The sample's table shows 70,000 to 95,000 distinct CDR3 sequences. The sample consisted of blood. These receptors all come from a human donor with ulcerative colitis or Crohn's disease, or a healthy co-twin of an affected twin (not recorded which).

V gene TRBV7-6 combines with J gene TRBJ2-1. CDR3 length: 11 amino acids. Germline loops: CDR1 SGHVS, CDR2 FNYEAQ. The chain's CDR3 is CASSLGHEQFF. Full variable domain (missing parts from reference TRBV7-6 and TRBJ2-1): GAGVSQSPRYKVTKRGQDVALRCDPISGHVSLYWYRQALGQGPEFLTYFNYEAQQDKSGLPNDRFSAERPEGSISTLTIQRTEQRDSAMYRCASSLGHEQFFGPGTRLTVL.

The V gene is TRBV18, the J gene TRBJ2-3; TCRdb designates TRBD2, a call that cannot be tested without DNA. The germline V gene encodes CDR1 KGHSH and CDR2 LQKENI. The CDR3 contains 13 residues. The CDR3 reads CASSPGSAATQYF.

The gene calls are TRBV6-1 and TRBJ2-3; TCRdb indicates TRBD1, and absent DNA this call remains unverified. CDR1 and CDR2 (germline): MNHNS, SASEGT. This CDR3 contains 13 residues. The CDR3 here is CASSDRGLDTQYF.

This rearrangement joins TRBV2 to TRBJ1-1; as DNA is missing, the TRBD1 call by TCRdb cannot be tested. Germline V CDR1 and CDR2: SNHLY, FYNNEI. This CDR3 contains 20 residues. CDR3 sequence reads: CASSESDLSKGRPANTEAFF.

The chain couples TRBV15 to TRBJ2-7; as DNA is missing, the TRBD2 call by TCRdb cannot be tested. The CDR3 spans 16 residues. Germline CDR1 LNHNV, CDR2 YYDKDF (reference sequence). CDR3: CATSRDWRSGPYEQYF.

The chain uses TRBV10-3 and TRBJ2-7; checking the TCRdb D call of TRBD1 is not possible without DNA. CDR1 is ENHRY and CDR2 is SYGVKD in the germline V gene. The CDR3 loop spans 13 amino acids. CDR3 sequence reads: CAISWTEAYEQYF.

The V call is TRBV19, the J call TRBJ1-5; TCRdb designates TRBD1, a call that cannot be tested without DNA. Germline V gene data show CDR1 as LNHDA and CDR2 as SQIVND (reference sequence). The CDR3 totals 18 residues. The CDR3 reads CASSTRLEEGAKNQPQHF.

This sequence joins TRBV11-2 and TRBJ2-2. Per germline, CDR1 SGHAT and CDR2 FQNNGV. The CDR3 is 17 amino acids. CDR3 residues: CASSLVGGSGNTGELFF.

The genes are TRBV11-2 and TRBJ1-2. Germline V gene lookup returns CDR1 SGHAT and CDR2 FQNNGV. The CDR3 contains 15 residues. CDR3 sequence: CASSLEGTTAGGYTF.

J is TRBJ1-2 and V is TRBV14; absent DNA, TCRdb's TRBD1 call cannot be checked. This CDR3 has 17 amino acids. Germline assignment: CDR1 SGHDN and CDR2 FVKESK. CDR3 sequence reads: CASSPRDRGMPNYGYTF.

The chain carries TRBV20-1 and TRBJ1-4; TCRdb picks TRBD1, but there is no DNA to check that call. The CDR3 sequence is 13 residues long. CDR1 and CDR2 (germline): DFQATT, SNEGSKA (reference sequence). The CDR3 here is CSASRGRDEKLFF.

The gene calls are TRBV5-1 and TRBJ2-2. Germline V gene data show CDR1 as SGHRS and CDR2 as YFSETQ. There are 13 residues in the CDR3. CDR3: CASSLLEAGELFF.

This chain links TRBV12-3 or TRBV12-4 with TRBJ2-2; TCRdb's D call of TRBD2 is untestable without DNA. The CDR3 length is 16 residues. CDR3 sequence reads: CASSLRGPPNTGGLFF.

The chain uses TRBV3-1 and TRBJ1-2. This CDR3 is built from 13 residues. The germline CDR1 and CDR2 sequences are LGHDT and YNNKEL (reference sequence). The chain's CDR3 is CASSQDRVRGYTF.

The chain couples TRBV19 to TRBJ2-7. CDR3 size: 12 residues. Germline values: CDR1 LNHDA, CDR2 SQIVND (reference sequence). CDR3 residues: CASSNLWHEQYF.

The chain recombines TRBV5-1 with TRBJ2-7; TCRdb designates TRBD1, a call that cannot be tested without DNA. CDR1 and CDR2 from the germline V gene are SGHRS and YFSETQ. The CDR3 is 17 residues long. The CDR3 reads CASSLGLGGGTSYEQYF. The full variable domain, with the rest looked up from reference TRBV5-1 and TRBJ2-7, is KAGVTQTPRYLIKTRGQQVTLSCSPISGHRSVSWYQQTPGQGLQFLFEYFSETQRNKGNFPGRFSGRQFSNSRSEMNVSTLELGDSALYLCASSLGLGGGTSYEQYFGPGTRLTVT.

CDR3 in amino acids: CASSPDDRDPEAFF. The rearrangement joins TRBV12-3 or TRBV12-4 to TRBJ1-1; TCRdb's assignment of TRBD1 cannot be checked, as there is no DNA. This CDR3 contains 14 residues.

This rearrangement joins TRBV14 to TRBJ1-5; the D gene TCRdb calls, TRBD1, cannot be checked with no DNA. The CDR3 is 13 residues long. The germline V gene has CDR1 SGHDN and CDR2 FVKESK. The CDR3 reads CASSQQQGQPQHF.

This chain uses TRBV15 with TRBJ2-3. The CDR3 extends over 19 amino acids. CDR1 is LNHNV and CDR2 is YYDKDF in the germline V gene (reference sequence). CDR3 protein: CATSSYLDEGIYSTDTQYF.

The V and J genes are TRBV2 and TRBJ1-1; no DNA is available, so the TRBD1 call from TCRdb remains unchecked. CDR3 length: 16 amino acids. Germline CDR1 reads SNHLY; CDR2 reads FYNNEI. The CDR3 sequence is CASSGDRGPVGTEAFF. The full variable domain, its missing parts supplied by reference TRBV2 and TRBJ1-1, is EPEVTQTPSHQVTQMGQEVILRCVPISNHLYFYWYRQILGQKVEFLVSFYNNEISEKSEIFDDQFSVERPDGSNFTLKIRSTKLEDSAMYFCASSGDRGPVGTEAFFGQGTRLTVV.

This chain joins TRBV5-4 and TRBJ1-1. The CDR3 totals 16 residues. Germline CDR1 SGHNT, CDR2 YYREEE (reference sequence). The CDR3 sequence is CASSLGAGLSRNEAFF.

CDR3 sequence reads: CASSFFSSWGPTGTANYGYTF. The gene calls are TRBV12-3 or TRBV12-4 and TRBJ1-2; TCRdb calls TRBD1, which cannot be checked without DNA. The CDR3 runs 21 residues.

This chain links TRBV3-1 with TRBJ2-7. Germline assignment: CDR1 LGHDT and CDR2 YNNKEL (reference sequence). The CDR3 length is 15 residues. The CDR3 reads CASSQDPGTLREQYF.

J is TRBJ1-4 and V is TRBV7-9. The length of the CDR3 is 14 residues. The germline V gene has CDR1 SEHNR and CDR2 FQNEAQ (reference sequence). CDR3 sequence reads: CASSLAPTREKLFF.

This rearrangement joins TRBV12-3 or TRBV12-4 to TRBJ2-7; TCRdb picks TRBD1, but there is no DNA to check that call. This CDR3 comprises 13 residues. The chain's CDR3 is CASSRTGGNEQYF.

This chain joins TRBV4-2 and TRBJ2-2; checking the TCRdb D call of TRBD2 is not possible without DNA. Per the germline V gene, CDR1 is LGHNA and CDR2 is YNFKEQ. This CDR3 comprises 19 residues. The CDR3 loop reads CASTNRTLSPDPLTGELFF.

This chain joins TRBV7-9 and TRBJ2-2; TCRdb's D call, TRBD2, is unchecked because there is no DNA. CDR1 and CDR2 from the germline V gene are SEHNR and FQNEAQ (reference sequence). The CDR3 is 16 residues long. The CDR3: CASSLIHLVSGGELFF.